This TCR beta chain stems from a study of blood T cell repertoires in COVID-19. CDR3 size: 11 residues. Trimming cost V 7 bases and J 0 bases, with 3 bases left between them. Generated by immunoSEQ multiplex PCR, the TCRdb table keeps only in-frame clones and is missing some. Of fewer than 200,000 clones in the sample, approximately 89% were seen once. Sequencing was carried out using peripheral blood. The TCR originated in a middle-aged man with active or convalescent COVID-19. The gene calls are TRBV12-3 or TRBV12-4 and TRBJ1-1; D call uncertain. The chain's CDR3 is CASTLNTEAFF. In DNA form, the CDR3 reads TGTGCCAGCACATTGAACACTGAAGCTTTCTTT.